Sequencing of this T cell receptor beta chain was carried out in a study of vaccination and CD4 T cells after COVID-19. Study-level background: Each post-COVID sample was drawn after diagnosis, and the median interval was around 100 days (range 35 to 161). Stimulation used overlapping spike peptides from SARS-CoV-2, HCoV-NL63, HCoV-OC43 and HCoV-229E. The study collected post-vaccine samples a median roughly 75 days after dose two, with a range of 14 to 241.

The study sequenced cultured CD4+ T cell DNA using the Oncomine TCR Beta short-read assay. TCRdb redid the calling of the PCR reads with MiXCR, one entry per CDR3 protein. The sample shows 9,900 or so distinct CDR3 sequences, roughly 73% of them seen only once. This clonotype was found a few times. Its antigen is undetermined. Indicated treatment: approximately nine-day PBMC culture with coronavirus spike peptide pools or control peptides (ViraFEST assay). The V gene's germline CDR1 is LNHNV and CDR2 YYDKDF (reference sequence). V was trimmed by 2 bases and J by 11 bases, leaving 24 bases between them. CDR3 length: 16 residues.

This TCR came from a human donor who had recovered from COVID-19. The sample taken for sequencing was CD4+ T cells from blood, cultured in vitro. V and J are TRBV15 and TRBJ1-1; D not resolved. The CDR3: CATSRPYGWESSRAFF. CDR3 in DNA: TGTGCCACCAGCAGACCCTACGGTTGGGAGTCCTCAAGGGCTTTCTTT.